The 22 T cell receptor beta chains presented below share a single source sample, sequenced in a study of Ad26.COV2.S vaccination and SARS-CoV-2 variants. Assay: immunoSEQ multiplex PCR; the TCRdb copy retains only in-frame clones and omits some. The sample includes 300,000 to 400,000 clones, more than 70% of them seen just once. Treatment of the sample: 15 to 20 received Ad26.COV2.S at low or high dose, single or two shots; 5 received placebo; per-sample allocation not given. All samples were drawn on day 63, counting from the first vaccine or placebo injection. The sequences come from peripheral blood, collected in a trial of Ad26.COV2.S vaccine versus placebo. All receptors come from a person aged 18-65 years who received the Ad26.COV2.S COVID-19 vaccine or a placebo.

The chain couples TRBV6-5 to TRBJ1-5; no firm D call. Germline values: CDR1 MNHEY, CDR2 SVGAGI. V was pared by 5 bases and J by 7 bases, with 9 bases between. This CDR3 comprises 12 residues. The CDR3 DNA is TGTGCCAGCAGTCCTATGGGACAGCCCCAGCATTTT. It yields the protein CASSPMGQPQHF.

CDR3 DNA sequence: TGCGCCAGCAGCCCGCAAACAAACTACAATGAGCAGTTCTTC. Translating it yields CASSPQTNYNEQFF. The chain uses TRBV5-1 and TRBJ2-1; unclear D gene. Trimming pared 4 bases from V and 3 bases from J, leaving 11 bases between. The length of the CDR3 is 14 residues. CDR1 SGHRS and CDR2 YFSETQ come from the germline V gene. Filled out from reference TRBV5-1 and TRBJ2-1, the complete variable domain reads KAGVTQTPRYLIKTRGQQVTLSCSPISGHRSVSWYQQTPGQGLQFLFEYFSETQRNKGNFPGRFSGRQFSNSRSEMNVSTLELGDSALYLCASSPQTNYNEQFFGPGTRLTVL.

The DNA for the CDR3 is TGTGCCTGGAGTGTACAGGCAGGACAATCACCCCTCCACTTT. This codes for CAWSVQAGQSPLHF. This chain connects TRBV30 to TRBJ1-6; TRBD1 is a possible D gene (5 bases). V was shortened by 0 bases and J by 10 bases, with 13 bases between the two germline ends. CDR1 is GTSNPN, CDR2 SVGIG, per germline (reference sequence). The length of the CDR3 is 14 residues. Variable domain in full (rest from reference TRBV30 and TRBJ1-6): SQTIHQWPATLVQPVGSPLSLECTVEGTSNPNLYWYRQAAGRGLQLLFYSVGIGQISSEVPQNLSASRPQDRQFILSSKKLLLSDSGFYLCAWSVQAGQSPLHFGNGTRLTVT.

The rearrangement joins TRBV6-6 to TRBJ2-7, with D possibly matching TRBD1 (5 bases). The CDR3 contains 14 residues. Trimming took off 0 bases at V and 6 bases at J, with 12 bases between the two ends. The germline V gene has CDR1 MNHNY and CDR2 SVGAGI (reference sequence). CDR3 in amino acids: CASSYSVGRAEQYF. For the CDR3, the DNA is TGTGCCAGCAGTTACTCAGTTGGCAGGGCCGAGCAGTACTTC.

Worth noting for this clone: Other DNA sequences in this sample translate to the same CDR3. The rearrangement links TRBV5-1 to TRBJ1-3, with 8 bases fitting TRBD1. V trimming: 4 bases; J trimming: 3 bases; junction bases outside the gene matches: 6. Germline V gives CDR1 SGHRS, CDR2 YFSETQ. The CDR3 length is 15 residues. The CDR3 DNA reads as TGCGCCAGCAGCCCCGGACAGGGAGGTGGAAACACCATATATTTT. This sequence encodes CASSPGQGGGNTIYF.

The chain has TRBV4-1 and TRBJ2-3; D is uncertain. This CDR3 spans 19 amino acids. Germline-derived CDR1 and CDR2 are MGHRA and YSYEKL. Trimming left V 0 bases short and J 2 bases short, with 21 bases between. CDR3 loop: CASSQDPPGASWNTDTQYF. The CDR3 DNA reads as TGCGCCAGCAGCCAAGACCCCCCAGGTGCCTCTTGGAACACAGATACGCAGTATTTT.

A single count supports this clone. The chain carries TRBV19 and TRBJ2-3; 10 nucleotides match TRBD1. V shed 7 bases, J shed 3 bases, and the junction held 7 bases outside the gene matches. Germline assignment: CDR1 LNHDA and CDR2 SQIVND (reference sequence). CDR3 length equals 15 residues. The CDR3 DNA follows: TGTGCCAGTATCCCCGGACAGGGGGATACAGATACGCAGTATTTT. This translates into CASIPGQGDTDTQYF.

The chain joins TRBV27 to TRBJ1-5; D not certain. This CDR3 has 13 residues. Trimming left V 6 bases short and J 0 bases short, with 6 bases between. Per the germline V gene, CDR1 is MNHEY and CDR2 is SMNVEV (reference sequence). The CDR3 sequence: CASRPYSNQPQHF. In DNA form, the CDR3 reads TGTGCCAGCAGGCCTTATAGCAATCAGCCCCAGCATTTT.

This chain joins TRBV6-5 and TRBJ2-3, with 9 bases fitting TRBD2. This CDR3 spans 15 amino acids. V trimming: 0 bases; J trimming: 4 bases; junction bases outside the gene matches: 2. Germline assignment: CDR1 MNHEY and CDR2 SVGAGI. The CDR3 reads CASSYSASGADTQYF. As DNA, the CDR3 is TGTGCCAGCAGTTACTCGGCTAGCGGGGCAGATACGCAGTATTTT.

The rearrangement joins TRBV2 to TRBJ1-4, with TRBD1 matching over 9 bases. Trimming removed 4 bases from V and 7 bases from J; junction bases left unmatched: 10. CDR1 and CDR2 (germline): SNHLY, FYNNEI. The CDR3 is 16 residues long. This CDR3 reads CASSVDRGNIIEKLFF. CDR3 bases: TGTGCCAGCAGTGTGGACAGGGGAAACATAATTGAAAAACTGTTTTTT.

The genes are TRBV7-6 and TRBJ1-5; D is unresolved. CDR3 length: 15 amino acids. The germline CDR1 and CDR2 sequences are SGHVS and FNYEAQ. V was clipped by 2 bases and J by 0 bases, with 8 bases between them. CDR3 loop: CASSLMGHSNQPQHF. CDR3 nucleotides: TGTGCCAGCAGCTTAATGGGCCATAGCAATCAGCCCCAGCATTTT. The full variable domain, its missing parts supplied by reference TRBV7-6 and TRBJ1-5, is GAGVSQSPRYKVTKRGQDVALRCDPISGHVSLYWYRQALGQGPEFLTYFNYEAQQDKSGLPNDRFSAERPEGSISTLTIQRTEQRDSAMYRCASSLMGHSNQPQHFGDGTRLSIL.

The J gene is TRBJ2-3, the V gene TRBV7-7, with TRBD1 matching 10 bases. The V segment lost 5 bases and the J segment 3 bases; nucleotides outside the gene matches: 5. In germline, CDR1 is SSHAT, CDR2 FNYEAQ (reference sequence). The CDR3 extends over 15 amino acids. CDR3 amino acids: CASSRGQGPTDTQYF. In DNA form, the CDR3 reads TGTGCCAGCAGCCGGGGACAGGGGCCAACAGATACGCAGTATTTT.

V usage is TRBV19 and J usage is TRBJ1-2; D gene uncertain. The CDR3 runs 13 residues. V was pared by 6 bases and J by 5 bases, with 13 bases between. The germline V gene has CDR1 LNHDA and CDR2 SQIVND (reference sequence). CDR3 amino acids: CASSDGERYGYTF. CDR3 sequence (DNA): TGTGCCAGTAGCGACGGGGAACGGTATGGCTACACCTTC.

The chain employs TRBV3-1 (or the pseudogene TRBV3-2) and TRBJ2-3; 7 bases are shared with TRBD1. Germline CDR1 LGHDT, CDR2 YNNKEL (reference sequence). This CDR3 spans 14 amino acids. V was clipped by 6 bases and J by 4 bases; unmatched bases: 7. Written as DNA, the CDR3 is TGTGCCAGCAGAGACCGAGACAGGGCAGATACGCAGTATTTT. Translation: CASRDRDRADTQYF.

V is TRBV4-3 and J is TRBJ2-5; 9 nucleotides match TRBD2. Trimming took 1 base from V and 2 from J; bases not matched to a gene: 11. CDR3 length: 18 amino acids. Germline CDR1 reads LGHNA; CDR2 reads YSLEER. In DNA, the CDR3 is TGCGCCAGCAGCCAAGGCGGGCCGGGACTAGCAGGGCAAGAGACCCAGTACTTC. Its translation: CASSQGGPGLAGQETQYF.

The chain has TRBV12-3 or TRBV12-4 and TRBJ1-2; possible D gene TRBD1, 6 bases. The CDR3 spans 13 residues. The V end was cut by 6 bases, the J end by 4 bases, with 12 bases between. The chain's CDR3 is CASRTGYLYGYTF. The DNA of the CDR3 is TGTGCCAGCAGGACAGGTTACCTCTATGGCTACACCTTC.

This chain joins TRBV7-8 and TRBJ1-2; D is unresolved. The CDR3 is 17 amino acids. From germline, CDR1 is SGHVS and CDR2 FQNEAQ. V lost 1 base and J 0 bases, leaving 15 bases between the germline ends. CDR3 sequence reads: CASSLVILSTTNYGYTF. The CDR3 nucleotides are TGTGCCAGCAGCTTAGTGATTCTCTCGACAACTAACTATGGCTACACCTTC.

This chain links TRBV7-6 with TRBJ1-5; 9 bases are shared with TRBD1. Germline V gives CDR1 SGHVS, CDR2 FNYEAQ. The CDR3 is made up of 15 amino acids. Unmatched junction bases numbered 3, after V lost 1 base and J lost 5 bases. The CDR3 here is CASSLGGQGYQPQHF. The CDR3 DNA is TGTGCCAGCAGCTTAGGGGGACAGGGCTATCAGCCCCAGCATTTT.

The chain joins TRBV27 to TRBJ1-1; D is possibly TRBD1 (6 bases). Trimming took off 6 bases at V and 2 bases at J, with 22 bases between the two ends. The germline CDR1 and CDR2 sequences are MNHEY and SMNVEV (reference sequence). The CDR3 is 17 amino acids. The CDR3 nucleotides read TGTGCCAGCAGGATGGGAGGGGGGGGATTAACTAACACTGAAGCTTTCTTT. Protein product: CASRMGGGGLTNTEAFF.

CDR3 DNA sequence: TGTGCCAGCAGCTTAGAGGTCAGGGAGATAGATGAGCAGTTCTTC. Residues: CASSLEVREIDEQFF. The V call is TRBV7-2, the J call TRBJ2-1; D tentatively reads TRBD1 or TRBD2 (5 bases each). Germline lookup yields CDR1 SGHTA and CDR2 FQGNSA. Trimming removed 1 base at V and 8 bases at J, with 15 bases between. The CDR3 has 15 amino acids.

The V gene is TRBV5-1, the J gene TRBJ2-7, with 9 bases that match TRBD1. CDR3 length: 14 residues. Germline assignment: CDR1 SGHRS and CDR2 YFSETQ. The J segment lost 6 bases and the V segment lost 4 bases, leaving 8 bases of the junction unmatched. As DNA, the CDR3 is TGCGCCAGCAGCCCCGGGACAGGGCCGTCCGAGCAGTACTTC. It translates to CASSPGTGPSEQYF.

The chain couples TRBV6-6 to TRBJ2-2; D not resolved. V lost 2 bases to trimming and J lost 6 bases, with 7 bases between them. Germline CDR1 is MNHNY and CDR2 is SVGAGI (reference sequence). The CDR3 contains 13 residues. As DNA, the CDR3 is TGTGCCAGCAGTTACGCGGCCTCCGGGGAGCTGTTTTTT. Translation gives CASSYAASGELFF.